Listed below are T cell receptor beta chains from one sample, sequenced in a study of T cells in localized non-small cell lung cancer. Data came from immunoSEQ multiplex PCR; TCRdb stores just in-frame clones and leaves some out. The table records some 2,200 clones, more than 35% of them present only once. Sequenced here: lung tumor tissue, sampled before any cancer treatment. The receptors were sampled from a female donor older than 55 with stage I lung adenocarcinoma. Each CDR3 is given with its conserved first and last residue. Each record gives: J gene, V gene, D gene, clone size, CDR3 protein, CDR3 DNA. D genes are given only for firm matches. The size of a clone is reported for some rows only, either as once, few or many, or as a class for expanded clones.

J: TRBJ2-3
V: TRBV18
D: TRBD2
size: -
CDR3: CASSPPLGLAETTDTQYF
DNA: TGTGCCAGCTCACCACCCCTCGGACTAGCGGAGACCACAGATACGCAGTATTTT

J: TRBJ2-1
V: TRBV14
D: -
size: -
CDR3: CASSKAWTPRSEQFF
DNA: TGTGCCAGCAGCAAAGCCTGGACCCCGAGGTCCGAGCAGTTCTTC

J: TRBJ2-7
V: TRBV28
D: -
size: -
CDR3: CASSLWGEGPEQYF
DNA: TGTGCCAGCAGTTTATGGGGAGAAGGCCCGGAGCAGTACTTC

J: TRBJ1-2
V: TRBV30
D: -
size: -
CDR3: CAWRRSYGYTF
DNA: TGTGCCTGGAGGCGCAGCTATGGCTACACCTTC

J: TRBJ1-5
V: TRBV6-9
D: -
size: few
CDR3: CASSPTGNQPQHF
DNA: TGTGCCAGCAGTCCCACAGGCAATCAGCCCCAGCATTTT

J: TRBJ1-4
V: TRBV28
D: -
size: -
CDR3: CASSPPLEPTNEKLFF
DNA: TGTGCCAGCAGTCCCCCTTTAGAGCCCACTAATGAAAAACTGTTTTTT

J: TRBJ2-7
V: TRBV6-8
D: -
size: -
CDR3: CASSDTISSEQYF
DNA: TGTGCCAGCAGTGACACGATCAGCAGCGAGCAGTACTTC

J: TRBJ2-1
V: TRBV14
D: -
size: once
CDR3: CASSQSRGIYNEQFF
DNA: TGTGCCAGCAGCCAATCCCGCGGGATCTACAATGAGCAGTTCTTC

J: TRBJ2-1
V: TRBV29-1
D: -
size: once
CDR3: CSVEGTVSSLSSNEQFF
DNA: TGCAGCGTTGAAGGTACCGTTAGCTCTCTTTCCTCCAATGAGCAGTTCTTC

J: TRBJ2-7
V: TRBV29-1
D: -
size: few
CDR3: CSVGPGTYEQYF
DNA: TGCAGCGTTGGTCCCGGCACTTACGAGCAGTACTTC

J: TRBJ2-7
V: TRBV9
D: -
size: few
CDR3: CASMSSPGYEQYF
DNA: TGTGCCAGCATGTCGAGTCCCGGCTACGAGCAGTACTTC

J: TRBJ2-7
V: TRBV18
D: -
size: -
CDR3: CASSPLEGSHEQYF
DNA: TGTGCCAGCTCCCCTCTCGAGGGGTCCCACGAGCAGTACTTC

J: TRBJ1-1
V: TRBV9
D: -
size: -
CDR3: CATAGRSPANPEAFF
DNA: TGTGCCACCGCGGGTCGGAGTCCAGCAAATCCTGAAGCTTTCTTT

J: TRBJ2-2
V: TRBV19
D: -
size: -
CDR3: CASRDRTNTGELFF
DNA: TGTGCCAGTAGAGACAGGACGAACACCGGGGAGCTGTTTTTT

J: TRBJ1-4
V: TRBV28
D: TRBD1
size: -
CDR3: CASRPHSGGEKLFF
DNA: TGTGCCAGCCGTCCCCACTCAGGGGGTGAAAAACTGTTTTTT

J: TRBJ1-5
V: TRBV19
D: TRBD1
size: few
CDR3: CASAWDSYSNQPQHF
DNA: TGTGCCAGTGCCTGGGACAGTTATAGCAATCAGCCCCAGCATTTT

J: TRBJ1-5
V: TRBV19
D: -
size: -
CDR3: CASSPLRAYQPQHF
DNA: TGTGCCAGTAGCCCCCTCAGGGCCTATCAGCCTCAGCATTTT

J: TRBJ1-1
V: TRBV11-3
D: -
size: medium-sized
CDR3: CASSSGRRNTEAFF
DNA: TGTGCCAGCAGCTCGGGGCGCAGGAACACTGAAGCTTTCTTT

J: TRBJ2-2
V: TRBV11-3
D: TRBD2
size: few
CDR3: CASSQSTSGTGELFF
DNA: TGTGCCAGCAGCCAATCTACTAGCGGGACCGGGGAGCTGTTTTTT

J: TRBJ2-7
V: TRBV18
D: TRBD2
size: -
CDR3: CASSPLRSSGSSYEQYF
DNA: TGTGCCAGCTCACCACTCCGGTCTAGCGGGTCTTCCTACGAGCAGTACTTC

J: TRBJ2-1
V: TRBV9
D: -
size: medium-sized
CDR3: CASSVGWDVSYNEQFF
DNA: TGTGCCAGCAGCGTAGGGTGGGATGTTTCCTACAATGAGCAGTTCTTC

J: TRBJ2-1
V: TRBV19
D: TRBD2
size: -
CDR3: CASRLGLAGPNEQFF
DNA: TGTGCCAGTCGGCTGGGACTAGCGGGACCTAATGAGCAGTTCTTC

J: TRBJ1-3
V: TRBV6-8
D: -
size: few
CDR3: CASSDSPGQGNTIYF
DNA: TGTGCCAGCAGTGACTCCCCTGGGCAAGGGAACACCATATATTTT

J: TRBJ2-3
V: TRBV30
D: -
size: -
CDR3: CAWSVPERHTDTQYF
DNA: TGTGCCTGGAGTGTACCTGAGCGACACACAGATACGCAGTATTTT

J: TRBJ2-3
V: TRBV9
D: -
size: few
CDR3: CASSVGGARLTFTDTQYF
DNA: TGTGCCAGCAGCGTAGGGGGGGCTCGCCTCACATTCACAGATACGCAGTATTTT

J: TRBJ1-1
V: TRBV6-8
D: -
size: -
CDR3: CASSEIFSDSQAFF
DNA: TGTGCCAGCAGTGAGATTTTTTCAGACAGCCAAGCTTTCTTT

J: TRBJ2-4
V: TRBV9
D: -
size: few
CDR3: CASSENPGLKNIQYF
DNA: TGTGCCAGCAGTGAAAACCCGGGGCTCAAAAACATTCAGTACTTC

J: TRBJ1-4
V: TRBV30
D: TRBD1
size: few
CDR3: CAWSTGQEKLFF
DNA: TGTGCCTGGAGCACGGGACAGGAAAAACTGTTTTTT

J: TRBJ1-2
V: TRBV28
D: -
size: -
CDR3: CASSLGKTNYGYTF
DNA: TGTGCCAGCAGTTTAGGCAAAACTAACTATGGCTACACCTTC

J: TRBJ1-2
V: TRBV15
D: TRBD1
size: -
CDR3: CATSRGGQGYGYTF
DNA: TGTGCCACCAGCAGAGGAGGACAGGGCTATGGCTACACCTTC

J: TRBJ2-2
V: TRBV9
D: TRBD2
size: few
CDR3: CASRAGLAYTGELFF
DNA: TGTGCCAGCAGGGCAGGACTAGCTTACACCGGGGAGCTGTTTTTT

J: TRBJ1-3
V: TRBV28
D: -
size: few
CDR3: CASSLRQPGNTIYF
DNA: TGTGCCAGCAGTTTACGGCAGCCCGGAAACACCATATATTTT

J: TRBJ2-7
V: TRBV28
D: -
size: -
CDR3: CASSFRTAAREQYF
DNA: TGTGCCAGCAGTTTCCGGACTGCGGCCCGCGAGCAGTACTTC

J: TRBJ2-7
V: TRBV11-3
D: -
size: medium-sized
CDR3: CASSLVGVWAEQYF
DNA: TGTGCCAGCAGCCTCGTCGGGGTCTGGGCCGAGCAGTACTTC

J: TRBJ2-2
V: TRBV6-8
D: -
size: few
CDR3: CASSYSTRGELFF
DNA: TGTGCCAGCAGTTACTCGACACGAGGGGAGCTGTTTTTT

J: TRBJ2-5
V: TRBV29-1
D: -
size: -
CDR3: CSVFGQDGETQYF
DNA: TGCAGCGTTTTCGGACAAGACGGGGAGACCCAGTACTTC

J: TRBJ2-3
V: TRBV22-1
D: -
size: few
CDR3: CASKLGTLELDTQYF
DNA: TGTGCCAGCAAACTCGGGACACTTGAGTTGGATACGCAGTATTTT

J: TRBJ1-1
V: TRBV18
D: -
size: -
CDR3: CASSPQGWNTEAFF
DNA: TGTGCCAGCTCACCCCAGGGGTGGAACACTGAAGCTTTCTTT

J: TRBJ2-4
V: TRBV6-8
D: TRBD1
size: few
CDR3: CASSYSRQGVFYF
DNA: TGTGCCAGCAGTTACTCGAGACAGGGGGTCTTTTACTTC